This entry concerns a single T cell receptor beta chain. The antigen is not known. CDR3 length equals 15 residues. CDR1 is SEHNR, CDR2 FQNEAQ, per germline (reference sequence). Trimming removed 5 bases from V and 9 bases from J; junction bases left unmatched: 11. It was with 60 Vbeta and 13 Jbeta primers that the PCR ran. Profiling relied on immunoSEQ multiplex PCR, and the TCRdb table lists in-frame clones only, not all of them. The sample has fewer than 200,000 clones, roughly nine tenths seen once. The data derive from a study of cytomegalovirus exposure and HLA in healthy donors. Study conclusions and caveats: Among the CMV-associated chains, three were confirmed in vitro as specific for CMV antigens. TCR beta V- and J-gene trimming was later associated with a missense DCLRE1C variant. It was only CMV serostatus that was available as immune exposure information. Fewer N-insertions than the roughly 600-donor mean were reportedly shown by an Asian-associated ancestry cluster in a later analysis.

The chain links TRBV7-9 to TRBJ2-1; 9 positions agree with TRBD2. The sequencing input was PBMCs. This sequence originates from a woman aged 30 to 39 in good health and CMV-seronegative. The CDR3 DNA is TGTGCCAGCAGCCCTAGCGGGGAAAGCGTTCTTGAGCAGTTCTTC. Its protein product is CASSPSGESVLEQFF.